The 18 T cell receptor beta chains given below trace back to one sample, sequenced in a study of blood T cell repertoires in COVID-19 (TCRdb year 2020). Library generation was performed with the immunoSEQ multiplex PCR assay. TCRdb took over this immuneACCESS table, retaining in-frame rearrangements with V and J assigned. Such tables are incomplete; in checked studies, under half of the missing clones stem from an unresolved V gene, and the remainder is unexplained. A total of roughly 180,000 clones appear in this sample, roughly 88% of them only once. In total, the top ten clones hold about 1.2% of the sample. Sequencing was done on a sample of peripheral blood. The receptors stem from a man aged 60 to 75 who had recovered from COVID-19.

The CDR3 is CASSQGTGLRNSPLHF. The CDR3 DNA reads TGTGCCAGCAGCCAGGGGACAGGGCTCCGAAATTCACCCCTCCACTTT. The gene calls are TRBV7-6 and TRBJ1-6; 9 bases fit TRBD1. Trimming took 5 bases from V and 7 from J; bases not matched to a gene: 9. Germline CDR1 and CDR2: SGHVS and FNYEAQ. CDR3 length: 16 residues.

The chain joins TRBV6-6 to TRBJ2-5, with D possibly matching TRBD2 (6 bases). Germline lookup yields CDR1 MNHNY and CDR2 SVGAGI (reference sequence). V was trimmed by 8 bases and J by 1 base, leaving 8 bases between them. This CDR3 spans 12 amino acids. CDR3 sequence: CASGGIQETQYF. The CDR3 DNA reads as TGTGCCAGCGGGGGGATCCAAGAGACCCAGTACTTC.

This clone occurred once. The CDR3 region is CASSLAAGVMETQYF. CDR3 in DNA: TGCGCCAGCAGCTTGGCCGCAGGGGTGATGGAGACCCAGTACTTC. V usage is TRBV5-1 and J usage is TRBJ2-5; TRBD1 is a possible D gene (6 bases). Germline V CDR1 and CDR2: SGHRS, YFSETQ. The CDR3 spans 15 residues. The V gene lost 0 bases and the J gene lost 5 bases, with 14 bases spanning the gap. The entire variable domain, with the rest obtained from reference TRBV5-1 and TRBJ2-5, is as follows: KAGVTQTPRYLIKTRGQQVTLSCSPISGHRSVSWYQQTPGQGLQFLFEYFSETQRNKGNFPGRFSGRQFSNSRSEMNVSTLELGDSALYLCASSLAAGVMETQYFGPGTRLLVL.

The CDR3 DNA sequence: TGTGCCACCAGTGAACCAGGGGCCTATGGCTACACCTTC. Translated: CATSEPGAYGYTF. The chain is built from TRBV24-1 and TRBJ1-2, with D perhaps matching TRBD1 (6 bases). The V end was cut by 4 bases, the J end by 4 bases, with 9 bases between. CDR3 size: 13 residues. Germline CDR1 reads KGHDR; CDR2 reads SFDVKD.

This chain connects TRBV18 to TRBJ2-7; possible D gene TRBD1, 6 bases. Germline V CDR1 and CDR2: KGHSH, LQKENI. This CDR3 has 14 residues. V lost 0 bases and J lost 2, with 8 bases in between. The CDR3 spells CASSPPNRAYEQYF. The DNA for the CDR3 is TGTGCCAGCTCACCACCGAACAGGGCCTACGAGCAGTACTTC.

This clone was detected only once. This rearrangement joins TRBV21-1 to TRBJ2-7; the D call of TRBD1 is as the table states it, not checked on the DNA. TRBV21-1 counts as a pseudogene. CDR3 length: 10 amino acids. CDR3 region: CASSQYEQYF. The CDR3 nucleotides read TGTGCCAGCAGCCAATACGAGCAGTACTTC.

V and J are TRBV5-5 and TRBJ1-5; 8 nucleotides agree with TRBD1. V shed 5 bases and J 6 bases; nucleotides not matched to a gene: 7. Germline V gene sequence: CDR1 SGHKS, CDR2 YYEKEE (reference sequence). The CDR3 is 14 residues long. Here the CDR3 DNA reads TGTGCCAGCAGACTAGGACAGGGTTTTCAGCCCCAGCATTTT. This encodes CASRLGQGFQPQHF.

This chain joins TRBV5-1 and TRBJ1-2, with D possibly TRBD1 on 5 matching bases. The CDR3 is made up of 16 amino acids. V gave up 4 bases and J gave up 4 bases, with 20 bases separating them. The germline V gene encodes CDR1 SGHRS and CDR2 YFSETQ. The DNA for the CDR3 is TGCGCCAGCAGCGCGGGATCGGCAGGGATCCCCTATGGCTACACCTTC. Translation gives CASSAGSAGIPYGYTF.

The CDR3 sequence: CASSLGTGLNTEAFF. The CDR3 DNA reads TGTGCCAGCAGTTTGGGGACAGGGTTAAACACTGAAGCTTTCTTT. This rearrangement joins TRBV27 to TRBJ1-1, with 9 bases aligning to TRBD1. Germline CDR1 MNHEY, CDR2 SMNVEV (reference sequence). The J segment lost 2 bases and the V segment lost 3 bases, leaving 4 bases of the junction unmatched. The CDR3 totals 15 residues.

The chain carries TRBV6-5 and TRBJ1-2; 8 bases align to TRBD1. Trimming took 2 bases from V and 8 from J; bases not matched to a gene: 7. Germline-derived CDR1 and CDR2 are MNHEY and SVGAGI. This CDR3 is 14 amino acids long. The DNA for the CDR3 is TGTGCCAGCAGTTACGGCCAGGGGGCTTGGGGCTACACCTTC. The encoded protein is CASSYGQGAWGYTF.

V and J are TRBV6-5 and TRBJ1-5, with TRBD1 identical over 8 bases. Germline V gives CDR1 MNHEY, CDR2 SVGAGI. The CDR3 extends over 14 amino acids. Trimming at V came to 4 bases and at J to 5 bases, leaving 4 bases not matched to a gene. CDR3 residues: CASSFNRGDQPQHF. The CDR3 nucleotides read TGTGCCAGCAGTTTCAACAGGGGGGATCAGCCCCAGCATTTT.

V gene TRBV3-1 (or the pseudogene TRBV3-2) combines with J gene TRBJ1-1, with 10 bases matching TRBD1. The CDR3 loop spans 14 amino acids. Germline CDR1 reads LGHDT; CDR2 reads YNNKEL (reference sequence). J was trimmed by 3 bases and V by 4 bases; bases with no gene match: 2. For the CDR3, the DNA is TGTGCCAGCAGCCGACAGGGGGCTGACACTGAAGCTTTCTTT. It is translated as CASSRQGADTEAFF.

DNA for the CDR3: TGCGCCAGCAGCTTGGAGGCGGGGAGGACCACTGAAGCTTTCTTT. Amino acid sequence: CASSLEAGRTTEAFF. The chain employs TRBV5-1 and TRBJ1-1; D unresolved. The germline CDR1 and CDR2 sequences are SGHRS and YFSETQ. Trimming left V 0 bases short and J 4 bases short, with 13 bases between. The CDR3 loop spans 15 amino acids.

This clone occurred a few times. At one end, the junction sequence differs from germline, possibly due to a read error. The rearrangement links TRBV7-9 to TRBJ1-2; D is undetermined. The CDR3 length is 11 residues. CDR1 and CDR2 from the germline V gene are SEHNR and FQNEAQ (reference sequence). CDR3 nucleotides: TGCGTGGCGGGGTCTAACTATGGCTACACCTTC. The encoded protein is CVAGSNYGYTF.

The rearrangement uses TRBV5-1 and TRBJ2-5, with no clear D. The CDR3 spans 14 residues. The germline CDR1 and CDR2 sequences are SGHRS and YFSETQ. V was clipped by 2 bases and J by 1 base, with 9 bases between them. CDR3 sequence reads: CASSFSRSQETQYF. CDR3 sequence (DNA): TGCGCCAGCAGCTTCTCCAGGTCCCAAGAGACCCAGTACTTC.

Of note for this clone: Other DNA sequences in this specimen translate into the identical CDR3. The gene calls are TRBV2 and TRBJ1-1; 7 nucleotides align to TRBD1. J lost 1 base, V lost 6 bases, and 5 bases had no gene match. The CDR3 is 14 residues long. Germline V gene data show CDR1 as SNHLY and CDR2 as FYNNEI. In DNA, the CDR3 is TGTGCCAGCAGGACCCAGGGGGGGAACACTGAAGCTTTCTTT. Protein sequence: CASRTQGGNTEAFF. Combining the CDR3 with reference TRBV2 and TRBJ1-1 gives the whole variable domain EPEVTQTPSHQVTQMGQEVILRCVPISNHLYFYWYRQILGQKVEFLVSFYNNEISEKSEIFDDQFSVERPDGSNFTLKIRSTKLEDSAMYFCASRTQGGNTEAFFGQGTRLTVV.

The V and J genes are TRBV6-6 and TRBJ2-6; D not certain. This CDR3 contains 16 residues. Germline V gene sequence: CDR1 MNHNY, CDR2 SVGAGI (reference sequence). Trimming cost V 5 bases and J 0 bases, with 11 bases left between them. CDR3 protein: CASSRERSSGANVLTF. For the CDR3, the DNA is TGTGCCAGCAGTCGAGAAAGGAGCTCTGGGGCCAACGTCCTGACTTTC.

This rearrangement joins TRBV10-2 to TRBJ2-1, with D unresolved. This CDR3 contains 12 residues. V was clipped by 0 bases and J by 9 bases, with 6 bases between them. Looked up from germline, CDR1 is WSHSY and CDR2 is SAAADI. This CDR3 reads CASSESYSEQFF. The CDR3 DNA follows: TGCGCCAGCAGTGAGTCGTATTCTGAGCAGTTCTTC.